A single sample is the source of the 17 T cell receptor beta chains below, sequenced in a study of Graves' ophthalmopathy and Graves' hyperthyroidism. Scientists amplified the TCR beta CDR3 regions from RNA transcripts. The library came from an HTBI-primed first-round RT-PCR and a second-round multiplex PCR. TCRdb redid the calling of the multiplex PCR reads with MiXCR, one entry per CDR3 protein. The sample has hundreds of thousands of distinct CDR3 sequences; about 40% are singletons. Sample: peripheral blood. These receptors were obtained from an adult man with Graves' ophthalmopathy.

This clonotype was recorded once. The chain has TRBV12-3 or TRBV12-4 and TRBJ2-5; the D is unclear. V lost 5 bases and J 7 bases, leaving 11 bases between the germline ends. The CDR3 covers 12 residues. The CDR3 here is CASSERAGTQYF. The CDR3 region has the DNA TGTGCCAGCAGTGAAAGGGCTGGGACCCAGTACTTC.

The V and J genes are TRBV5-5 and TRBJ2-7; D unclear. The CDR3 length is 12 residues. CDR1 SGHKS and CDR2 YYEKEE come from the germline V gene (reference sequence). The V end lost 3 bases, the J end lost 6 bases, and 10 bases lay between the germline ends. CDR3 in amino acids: CASSSNLIEQYF. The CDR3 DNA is TGTGCCAGCAGCTCCAACCTGATCGAGCAGTACTTC.

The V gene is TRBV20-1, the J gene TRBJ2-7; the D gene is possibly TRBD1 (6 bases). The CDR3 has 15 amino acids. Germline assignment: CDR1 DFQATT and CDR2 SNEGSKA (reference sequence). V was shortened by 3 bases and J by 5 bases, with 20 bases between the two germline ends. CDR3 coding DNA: TGCAGTGCTAGCCCCCGTCGGACAGATTTAAACGAGCAGTACTTC. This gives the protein CSASPRRTDLNEQYF.

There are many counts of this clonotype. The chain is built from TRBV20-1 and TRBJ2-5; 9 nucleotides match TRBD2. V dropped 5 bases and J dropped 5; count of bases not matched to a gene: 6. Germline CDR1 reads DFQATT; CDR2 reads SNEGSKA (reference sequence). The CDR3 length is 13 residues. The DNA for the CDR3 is TGCAGTGCTGATACCGGGACTAGCGAGACCCAGTACTTC. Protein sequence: CSADTGTSETQYF.

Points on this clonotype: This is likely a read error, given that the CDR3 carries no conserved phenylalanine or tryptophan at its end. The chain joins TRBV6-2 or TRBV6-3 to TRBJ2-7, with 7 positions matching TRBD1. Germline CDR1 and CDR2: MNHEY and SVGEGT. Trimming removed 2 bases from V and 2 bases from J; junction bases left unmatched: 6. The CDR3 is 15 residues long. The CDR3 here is CASSYLGTDAYEQYL. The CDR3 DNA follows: TGTGCCAGCAGTTACCTCGGGACAGACGCCTACGAGCAGTACCTC.

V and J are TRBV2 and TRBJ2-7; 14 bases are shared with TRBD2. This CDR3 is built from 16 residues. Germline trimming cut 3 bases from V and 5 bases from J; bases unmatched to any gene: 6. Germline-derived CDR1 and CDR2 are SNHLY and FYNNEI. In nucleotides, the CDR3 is TGTGCCAGCAGTGAGACGGGACTAGCGGGAGACCACGAGCAGTACTTC. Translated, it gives CASSETGLAGDHEQYF.

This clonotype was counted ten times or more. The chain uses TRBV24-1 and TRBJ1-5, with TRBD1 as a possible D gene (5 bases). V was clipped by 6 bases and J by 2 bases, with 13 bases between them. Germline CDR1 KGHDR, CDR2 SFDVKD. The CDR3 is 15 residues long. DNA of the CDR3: TGTGCCACCAGTCCACGGGGCACGGGCAATCAGCCCCAGCATTTT. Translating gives CATSPRGTGNQPQHF.

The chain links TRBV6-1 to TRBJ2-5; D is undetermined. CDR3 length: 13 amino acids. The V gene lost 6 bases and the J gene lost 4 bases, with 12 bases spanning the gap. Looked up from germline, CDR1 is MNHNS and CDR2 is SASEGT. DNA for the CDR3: TGTGCCAGCAGAGAAATGACCCGAGAGACCCAGTACTTC. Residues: CASREMTRETQYF.

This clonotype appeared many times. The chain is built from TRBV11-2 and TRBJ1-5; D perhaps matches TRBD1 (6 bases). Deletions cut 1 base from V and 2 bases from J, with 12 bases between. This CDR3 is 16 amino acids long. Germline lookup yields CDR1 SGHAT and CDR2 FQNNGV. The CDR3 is CASSLAAGVGNQPQHF. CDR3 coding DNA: TGTGCCAGCAGCTTAGCGGCAGGGGTTGGCAATCAGCCCCAGCATTTT.

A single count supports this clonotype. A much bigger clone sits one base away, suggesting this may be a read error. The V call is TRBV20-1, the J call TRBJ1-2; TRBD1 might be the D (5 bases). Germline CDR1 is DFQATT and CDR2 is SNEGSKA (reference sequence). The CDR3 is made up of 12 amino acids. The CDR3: CSAVQVHYGHTF. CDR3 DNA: TGCAGTGCTGTACAGGTCCACTATGGCCACACCTTC.

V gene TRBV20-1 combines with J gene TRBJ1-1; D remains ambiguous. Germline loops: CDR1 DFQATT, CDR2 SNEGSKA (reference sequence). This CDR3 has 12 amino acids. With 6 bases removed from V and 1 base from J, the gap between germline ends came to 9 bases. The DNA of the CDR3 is TGCAGTGCCTTGCGACAGAACACTGAAGCTTTCTTT. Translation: CSALRQNTEAFF.

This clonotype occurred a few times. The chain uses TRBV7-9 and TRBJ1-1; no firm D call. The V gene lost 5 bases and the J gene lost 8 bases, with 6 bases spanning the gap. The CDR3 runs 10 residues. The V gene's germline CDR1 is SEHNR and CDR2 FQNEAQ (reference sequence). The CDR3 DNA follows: TGTGCCAGCAGCCCCCCGGAAGCTTTCTTT. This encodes CASSPPEAFF.

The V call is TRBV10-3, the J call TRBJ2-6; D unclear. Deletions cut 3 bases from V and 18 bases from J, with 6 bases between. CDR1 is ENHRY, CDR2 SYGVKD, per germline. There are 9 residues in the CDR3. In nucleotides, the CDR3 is TGTGCCATCAGTGACGCCGGGACTTTC. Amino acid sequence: CAISDAGTF.

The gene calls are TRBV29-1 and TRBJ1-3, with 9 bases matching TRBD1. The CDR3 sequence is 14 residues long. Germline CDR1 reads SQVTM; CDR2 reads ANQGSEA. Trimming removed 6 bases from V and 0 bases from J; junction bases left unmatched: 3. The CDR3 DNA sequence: TGCAGCGTGTGGGACAGGGACTCTGGAAACACCATATATTTT. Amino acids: CSVWDRDSGNTIYF.

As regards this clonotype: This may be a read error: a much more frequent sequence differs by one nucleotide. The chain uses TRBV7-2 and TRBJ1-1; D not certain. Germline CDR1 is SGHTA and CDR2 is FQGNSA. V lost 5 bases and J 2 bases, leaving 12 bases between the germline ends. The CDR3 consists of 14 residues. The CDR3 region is CASSASASNTEAFF. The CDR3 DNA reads TGTGCCAGCAGCGCATCCGCTTCCAACACTGAAGCTTTCTTT.

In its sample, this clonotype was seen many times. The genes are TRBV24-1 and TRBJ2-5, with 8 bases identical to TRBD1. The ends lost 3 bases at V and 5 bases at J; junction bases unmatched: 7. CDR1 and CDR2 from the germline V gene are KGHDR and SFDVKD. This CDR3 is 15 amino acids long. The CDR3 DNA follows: TGTGCCACCAGTGATCCAACAGGGGGGCACGAGACCCAGTACTTC. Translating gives CATSDPTGGHETQYF.

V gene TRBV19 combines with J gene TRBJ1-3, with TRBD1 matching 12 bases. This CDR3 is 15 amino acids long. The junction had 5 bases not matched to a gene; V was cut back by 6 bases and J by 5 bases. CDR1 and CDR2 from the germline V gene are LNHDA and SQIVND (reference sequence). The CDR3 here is CASSHRDRGRNTIYF. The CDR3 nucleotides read TGTGCCAGTAGCCACCGGGACAGGGGGCGAAACACCATATATTTT.